These T cell receptor beta chains were read from a single sample in a study of vaccination and CD4 T cells after COVID-19. TCRdb recomputed calls from the PCR reads with MiXCR, one row per CDR3 protein. The data contain 15,000 to 20,000 distinct CDR3 sequences, more than 55% of them singletons. Their cognate antigens are unknown. Sequencing was done on a sample of CD4+ T cells from blood, cultured in vitro. The origin of the receptors is a human donor who had recovered from COVID-19. The CDR3 runs from the conserved cysteine through the conserved F or W. The D gene is left open where the match is weak. The size field is filled for only some rows; it gives once, few, many or a size class.

V gene	clone size	J gene	D gene	CDR3 DNA	CDR3 protein
TRBV9	once	TRBJ2-2	-	TGTGCCAGCAGCGTAGGAGCGGACTCCAGGACCGGGGAGCTGTTTTTT	CASSVGADSRTGELFF
TRBV2	-	TRBJ1-1	TRBD1	TGTGCCAGCAGTGGGATGACAGGGGATGAAGCTTTCTTT	CASSGMTGDEAFF
TRBV7-2	-	TRBJ2-3	-	TGTGCCAGCAGCACCCATGCAGATACGCAGTATTTT	CASSTHADTQYF
TRBV10-3	few	TRBJ2-2	TRBD1	TGTGCCATCAGAAAGACAGGGTGGGACACCGGGGAGCTGTTTTTT	CAIRKTGWDTGELFF
TRBV6-2/TRBV6-3	few	TRBJ1-2	-	TGTGCCAGCAGGCGAGACCCCAACTATGGCTACACCTTC	CASRRDPNYGYTF
TRBV6-2/TRBV6-3	-	TRBJ1-2	-	TGTGCCAGCACCTCAGGGCTCTACGGCTACACCTTC	CASTSGLYGYTF
TRBV2	-	TRBJ1-1	TRBD1	TGTGCCAGCAGCGTCTCCGGGACAGGGGGGACTGAAGCTTTCTTT	CASSVSGTGGTEAFF
TRBV5-1	-	TRBJ2-3	-	TGCGCCAGCAGCTTGGCTGGGCATAGCACAGATACGCAGTATTTT	CASSLAGHSTDTQYF
TRBV19	-	TRBJ2-7	TRBD2	TGTGCCAGTAGTACCGGGGGGATTTTGATCGACGAGCAGTACTTC	CASSTGGILIDEQYF
TRBV12-3/TRBV12-4	-	TRBJ1-5	TRBD1	TGTGCCAGCAGTTCAAGGGGACAGAATCAGCCCCAGCATTTT	CASSSRGQNQPQHF
TRBV7-7	few	TRBJ2-1	-	TGTGCTAGCAGCTTAGCACCTGGCAATGAGCAGTTCTTC	CASSLAPGNEQFF
TRBV27	-	TRBJ2-7	TRBD1	TGTGCCAGCAGTCCGGGACAGGCTATCGGGGGCGAGCAGTACTTC	CASSPGQAIGGEQYF
TRBV20-1	few	TRBJ2-4	-	TGCAGTGCTAGAGTAGGGAAAAACATTCAGTACTTC	CSARVGKNIQYF
TRBV19	-	TRBJ1-2	-	TGTGCCAGTACCTCGGCAGGCGCCTACTATGGCTACACCTTC	CASTSAGAYYGYTF
TRBV20-1	-	TRBJ2-4	-	TGCAGCGCTGCCTTAGCCAAAAACATTCAGTACTTC	CSAALAKNIQYF
TRBV6-5	-	TRBJ1-2	-	TGTGCCAGCAGTTACTCGATGACTTACACCTTC	CASSYSMTYTF
TRBV27	-	TRBJ2-7	-	TGTGCCAGCAGATTGGGACGGACCTACGAGCAGTACTTC	CASRLGRTYEQYF
TRBV20-1	few	TRBJ1-1	TRBD1	TGCAGTGCGACGGACAGGGGGTGGGCTTTCTTT	CSATDRGWAFF
TRBV19	once	TRBJ1-2	-	TGTGCCAGTAGTCCCAGAATCTATGGCTACACCTTC	CASSPRIYGYTF
TRBV20-1	once	TRBJ2-7	-	TGCAGTGCGAACCCCCCGGGGGCGTACGAGCAGTACTTC	CSANPPGAYEQYF
TRBV7-2	-	TRBJ2-3	-	TGTGCCAGCAGCGGACAGTTCACAGATACGCAGTATTTT	CASSGQFTDTQYF
TRBV24-1	-	TRBJ2-3	TRBD2	TGTGCCACCAGTGATCCCGCCCGGGGTAGCGGGGGGGAGACCAGCACAGATACGCAGTATTTT	CATSDPARGSGGETSTDTQYF
TRBV4-1	-	TRBJ2-1	TRBD2	TGCGCCAGCAACAATAGGGCTAGCGGGAGCTACAATGAGCAGTTCTTC	CASNNRASGSYNEQFF
TRBV20-1	once	TRBJ2-3	-	TGCAGTGCTATTCAATCGCGACAGAAAACAGATACGCAGTATTTT	CSAIQSRQKTDTQYF
TRBV20-1	-	TRBJ2-1	-	TGCAGTGCGGCCTGGAGGAGCTTCTACAATGAGCAGTTCTTC	CSAAWRSFYNEQFF
TRBV7-2	few	TRBJ2-2	-	TGTGCCAGCAGCTTAGAATCATGGGGTTCGGCCACCGGGGAGCTGTTTTTT	CASSLESWGSATGELFF
TRBV7-2	-	TRBJ1-1	-	TGTGCCAGCAGCTTGGATTTTGGCAGAAGATACACTGAAGCTTTCTTT	CASSLDFGRRYTEAFF
TRBV20-1	-	TRBJ2-1	-	TGCAGTGCTAGTCGGTCTTACAATGAGCAGTTCTTC	CSASRSYNEQFF
TRBV4-2	few	TRBJ1-1	TRBD1	TGTGCCAGCAGCCCCCGACAGGGGAAGGAAACTGAAGCTTTCTTT	CASSPRQGKETEAFF
TRBV18	-	TRBJ1-5	TRBD1	TGTGCCAGCTCACTGGGGACAGACTATAGCAATCAGCCCCAGCATTTT	CASSLGTDYSNQPQHF
TRBV29-1	once	TRBJ1-1	-	TGCAGCGTTGTTCGTTGGGAAGGAGCTTTCTTT	CSVVRWEGAFF
TRBV7-9	-	TRBJ2-1	TRBD1	TGTGCCAGCAGCTCCCCGGACAGGGGGAGGAACAATGAGCAGTTCTTC	CASSSPDRGRNNEQFF
TRBV5-4	-	TRBJ1-2	TRBD1	TGTGCCAGCAGCTTGGCCTTGACAGGGTATGGCTACACCTTC	CASSLALTGYGYTF
TRBV20-1	few	TRBJ1-3	-	TGCAGTGCCCAAGAGGGGGGAAACACCATATATTTT	CSAQEGGNTIYF
TRBV11-3	-	TRBJ1-1	-	TGTGCCAGCAGCCCGCACACGGCTGAAGCTTTCTTT	CASSPHTAEAFF
TRBV7-2	few	TRBJ1-2	-	TGTGCCAGCAGCTTAGGGGGGGTCGGGGCCAGTGGCTACACCTTC	CASSLGGVGASGYTF
TRBV20-1	-	TRBJ2-3	TRBD1	TGCAGTGCTAAACCTTTTGGACAGGCCACAGATACGCAGTATTTT	CSAKPFGQATDTQYF
TRBV7-2	-	TRBJ2-3	-	TGTGCCAGCAGCTTAGGGCTTGGTGGGGATACGCAGTATTTT	CASSLGLGGDTQYF
TRBV7-2	-	TRBJ1-2	-	TGTGCCAGCAGCCCTGCCGCAGGGGTCTTAAGTGGCTACACCTTC	CASSPAAGVLSGYTF
TRBV2	-	TRBJ2-2	TRBD1	TGTGCCAGCGGGTCGGGACAGGGGAGGAGCGGGGAGCTGTTTTTT	CASGSGQGRSGELFF
TRBV7-2	few	TRBJ2-1	TRBD1	TGTGCCAGCATCGGGGACAGGGGTATGGGTGAGCAGTTCTTC	CASIGDRGMGEQFF
TRBV20-1	few	TRBJ1-2	-	TGCAGTGCTAGTTCCGGGAACTATGGCTACACCTTC	CSASSGNYGYTF
TRBV15	-	TRBJ2-1	-	TGTGCCACCAGCAGAGAACTTTTTGGAGACGGTGAGCAGTTCTTC	CATSRELFGDGEQFF
TRBV27	-	TRBJ1-2	TRBD1	TGTGCCAGCAGTCCAGGGGGCTATGGCTACACCTTC	CASSPGGYGYTF
TRBV6-2/TRBV6-3	once	TRBJ1-5	-	TGTGCCAGCAGGCAGGGATTTCAGCCCCAGCATTTT	CASRQGFQPQHF
TRBV5-1	few	TRBJ1-1	-	TGCGCCAGCAGCTCACAGGCGAACACTGAAGCTTTCTTT	CASSSQANTEAFF
TRBV7-3	once	TRBJ2-2	-	TGTGCCAGCAGCTTATTAGGGGGCACCGGGGAGCTGTTTTTT	CASSLLGGTGELFF
TRBV20-1	-	TRBJ1-1	-	TGCAGTGCTAGTGGGAATATAGGCACTGAAGCTTTCTTT	CSASGNIGTEAFF